These T cell receptor beta chains were read from a single sample in a study of T-cell memory formation after mild COVID-19. MiXCR, applied by TCRdb to the 5' RACE reads, yields one record per CDR3 protein. Of hundreds of thousands of distinct CDR3 sequences detected, roughly 18% appear once; the ten largest clones hold about a fifth. Input material: PBMCs or a T cell subset sorted from them (not recorded which). The receptors here all came from a man aged 18 to 29 who had mild COVID-19 (a few samples of this study predate the infection). Cell type and time point are not known. Each CDR3 is given with its conserved first and last residue. The order of the fields is D gene, clone size, V gene, J gene, CDR3 protein, CDR3 DNA. A D gene is named only where the DNA matches it firmly. Rows may omit the clone size; those that give it use once, few, many or a size class.

>TRBD1|few|TRBV6-6|TRBJ1-4
CASSYPGTAFLGEKLFF
TGTGCCAGCAGTTACCCGGGGACAGCTTTTCTAGGTGAAAAACTGTTTTTT
>TRBD2|NA|TRBV7-2|TRBJ2-1
CASSPSGFYNEQFF
TGTGCCAGCAGTCCTAGCGGATTCTACAATGAGCAGTTCTTC
>NA|few|TRBV4-3|TRBJ2-2
CASSQDRSANTGELFF
TGCGCCAGCAGCCAAGACAGGTCTGCGAACACCGGGGAGCTGTTTTTT
>TRBD2|NA|TRBV20-1|TRBJ2-2
CSAQPGLAAGELFF
TGCAGTGCCCAGCCGGGACTAGCGGCCGGGGAGCTGTTTTTT
>NA|few|TRBV7-2|TRBJ1-4
CASSLVAGGNEKLFF
TGTGCCAGCAGCTTAGTGGCAGGCGGAAATGAAAAACTGTTTTTT
>NA|NA|TRBV6-6|TRBJ2-3
CASSKLPVTTDTQYF
TGTGCCAGCAGCAAACTCCCGGTAACCACAGATACGCAGTATTTT
>TRBD1|NA|TRBV4-3|TRBJ2-5
CASSQAGQEQETQYF
TGCGCCAGCAGCCAAGCGGGACAGGAACAAGAGACCCAGTACTTC
>NA|NA|TRBV24-1|TRBJ1-1
CATSDSGGMNTEAFF
TGTGCCACCAGTGATTCGGGGGGAATGAACACTGAAGCTTTCTTT
>NA|NA|TRBV19|TRBJ1-1
CASSILPGQGRRTEAFF
TGTGCCAGTAGTATACTCCCGGGGCAGGGGAGGAGAACTGAAGCTTTCTTT
>TRBD1|NA|TRBV19|TRBJ2-1
CASKQGAEQFF
TGTGCCAGTAAGCAGGGGGCTGAGCAGTTCTTC
>NA|NA|TRBV3-1|TRBJ1-2
CASSPMTARNYGYTF
TGTGCCAGCAGCCCAATGACAGCGAGGAACTATGGCTACACCTTC
>TRBD2|few|TRBV24-1|TRBJ2-1
CATSARDTGGHNEQFF
TGTGCCACCAGTGCCAGGGACACGGGGGGGCACAATGAGCAGTTCTTC
>TRBD1|few|TRBV6-6|TRBJ2-7
CASSSSPGTGVRGNYEQYF
TGTGCCAGCAGTTCAAGTCCCGGGACAGGGGTTCGTGGGAATTACGAGCAGTACTTC
>NA|once|TRBV27|TRBJ1-2
CASRGASNYGYTF
TGTGCCAGCAGGGGGGCGTCCAACTATGGCTACACCTTC
>TRBD1|NA|TRBV2|TRBJ2-7
CASSTDRVHEQYF
TGTGCCAGCAGTACCGACAGGGTCCACGAGCAGTACTTC
>TRBD1|NA|TRBV12-3/TRBV12-4|TRBJ1-1
CASTRGEGAGSTEAFF
TGTGCCAGCACCCGGGGAGAGGGGGCAGGGAGCACTGAAGCTTTCTTT
>NA|few|TRBV20-1|TRBJ2-3
CSATGVTTSPDTQYF
TGCAGTGCTACAGGAGTCACCACTAGTCCAGATACGCAGTATTTT
>TRBD1|few|TRBV24-1|TRBJ2-1
CATSGQGPRGEQFF
TGTGCCACCAGTGGACAGGGGCCCCGGGGGGAGCAGTTCTTC
>TRBD1|few|TRBV29-1|TRBJ2-1
CSASTRGQFF
TGCAGCGCCTCGACCAGGGGGCAATTCTTC
>TRBD2|NA|TRBV18|TRBJ2-1
CASSLVFGGGPHNEQFF
TGTGCCAGCTCCTTGGTTTTTGGCGGGGGGCCTCACAATGAGCAGTTCTTC
>TRBD1|NA|TRBV7-3|TRBJ2-7
CASSLNRGPYEQYF
TGTGCCAGCAGCTTAAACAGGGGCCCCTACGAGCAGTACTTC
>NA|many|TRBV27|TRBJ2-1
CASSYGNEQFF
TGTGCCAGCAGTTACGGGAATGAGCAGTTCTTC
>NA|NA|TRBV7-6|TRBJ2-2
CASSDVPSAGELFF
TGTGCCAGCAGCGACGTACCAAGCGCCGGGGAGCTGTTTTTT
>TRBD1|NA|TRBV5-4|TRBJ2-1
CASSPDRENEQFF
TGTGCCAGCAGCCCGGACAGGGAAAATGAGCAGTTCTTC
>NA|few|TRBV19|TRBJ1-1
CASRDGSLNTEAFF
TGTGCCAGTAGGGACGGCTCCTTGAACACTGAAGCTTTCTTT
>NA|few|TRBV24-1|TRBJ1-2
CATSDHTGSVGYTF
TGTGCCACCAGTGATCACACAGGGTCCGTCGGCTACACCTTC